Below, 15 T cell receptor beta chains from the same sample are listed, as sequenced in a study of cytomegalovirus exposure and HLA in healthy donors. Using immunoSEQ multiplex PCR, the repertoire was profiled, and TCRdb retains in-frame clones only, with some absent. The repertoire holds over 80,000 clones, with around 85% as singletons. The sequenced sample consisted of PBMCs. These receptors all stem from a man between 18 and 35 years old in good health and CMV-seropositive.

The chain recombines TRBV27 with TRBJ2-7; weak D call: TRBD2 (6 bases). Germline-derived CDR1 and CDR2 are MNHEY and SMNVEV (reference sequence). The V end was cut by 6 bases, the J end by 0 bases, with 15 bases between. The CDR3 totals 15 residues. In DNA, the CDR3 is TGTGCCAGCAGCGAAGCTGGGGGGAGCTCCTACGAGCAGTACGTC. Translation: CASSEAGGSSYEQYV.

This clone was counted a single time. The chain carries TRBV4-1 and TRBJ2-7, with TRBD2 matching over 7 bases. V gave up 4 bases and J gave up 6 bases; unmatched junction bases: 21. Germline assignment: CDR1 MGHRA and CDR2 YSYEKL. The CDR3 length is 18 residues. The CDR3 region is CASSPLLAGGREDFEQYF. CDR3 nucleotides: TGCGCCAGCAGCCCCCTCCTGGCTGGGGGACGGGAGGACTTCGAGCAGTACTTC.

As DNA, the CDR3 is TGCGCCAGCAGTCCTACTAGCGGGACCTACGAGCAGTACTTC. Translating it yields CASSPTSGTYEQYF. The chain employs TRBV4-1 and TRBJ2-7; the match to TRBD2 covers 10 bases. The CDR3 has 14 amino acids. The germline V gene has CDR1 MGHRA and CDR2 YSYEKL. V lost 6 bases and J lost 2; bases outside the gene matches: 4.

The CDR3, as DNA: TGTGCCAGCAGCTTAGCGTCGAGGGTAGGGAACGAGCAGTACGTC. Translation: CASSLASRVGNEQYV. The gene calls are TRBV7-9 and TRBJ2-7; TRBD2 is a possible D gene (5 bases). The CDR3 has 15 amino acids. Germline CDR1 is SEHNR and CDR2 is FQNEAQ (reference sequence). V gave up 0 bases and J gave up 5 bases, with 14 bases separating them.

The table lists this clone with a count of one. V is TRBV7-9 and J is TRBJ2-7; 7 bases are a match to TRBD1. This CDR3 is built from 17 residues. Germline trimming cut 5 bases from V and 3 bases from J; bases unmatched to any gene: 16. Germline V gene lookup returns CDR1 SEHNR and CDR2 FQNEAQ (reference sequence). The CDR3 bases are TGTGCCAGCAGCCCATGGACAGGACTCCGTGACTACTACGAGCAGTACTTC. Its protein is CASSPWTGLRDYYEQYF.

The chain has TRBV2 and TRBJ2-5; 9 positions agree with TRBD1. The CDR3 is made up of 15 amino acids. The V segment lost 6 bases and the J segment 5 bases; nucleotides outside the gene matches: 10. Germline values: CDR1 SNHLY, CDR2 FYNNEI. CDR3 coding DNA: TGTGCCAGCAGGGCCGGGACAGGGAGGTTCGAGACCCAGTACTTC. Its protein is CASRAGTGRFETQYF.

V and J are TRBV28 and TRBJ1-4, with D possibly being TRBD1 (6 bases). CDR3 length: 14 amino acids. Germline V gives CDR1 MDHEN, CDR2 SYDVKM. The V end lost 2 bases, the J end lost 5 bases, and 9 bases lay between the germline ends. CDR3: CASSLPGENEKLFF. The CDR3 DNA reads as TGTGCCAGCAGTTTACCAGGGGAGAATGAAAAACTGTTTTTT.

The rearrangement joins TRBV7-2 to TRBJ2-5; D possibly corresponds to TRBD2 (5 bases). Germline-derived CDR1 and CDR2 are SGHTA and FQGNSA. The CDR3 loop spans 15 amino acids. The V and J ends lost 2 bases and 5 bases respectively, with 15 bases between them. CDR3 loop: CASSLSVALLETQYF. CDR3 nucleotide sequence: TGTGCCAGCAGCTTATCAGTAGCGCTGTTGGAGACCCAGTACTTC.

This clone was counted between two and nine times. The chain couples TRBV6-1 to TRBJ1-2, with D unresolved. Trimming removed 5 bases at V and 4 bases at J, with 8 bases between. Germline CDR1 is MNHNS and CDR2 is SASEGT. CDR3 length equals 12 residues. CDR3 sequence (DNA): TGTGCCAGCAGTAGCGGCGGCTATGGCTACACCTTC. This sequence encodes CASSSGGYGYTF.

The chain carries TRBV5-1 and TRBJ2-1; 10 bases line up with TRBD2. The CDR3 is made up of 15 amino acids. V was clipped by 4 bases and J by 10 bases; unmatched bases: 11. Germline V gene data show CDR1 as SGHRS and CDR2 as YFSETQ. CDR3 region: CASSLTSGRADEQFF. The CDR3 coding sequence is TGCGCCAGCAGCCTAACGAGCGGGAGGGCCGACGAGCAGTTCTTC.

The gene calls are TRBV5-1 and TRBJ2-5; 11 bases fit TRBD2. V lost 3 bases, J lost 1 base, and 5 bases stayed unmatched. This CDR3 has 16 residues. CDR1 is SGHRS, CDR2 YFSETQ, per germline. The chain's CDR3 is CASSSRLAGSQETQYF. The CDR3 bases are TGCGCCAGCAGCTCTAGACTAGCGGGGTCCCAAGAGACCCAGTACTTC. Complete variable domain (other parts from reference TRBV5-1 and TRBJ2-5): KAGVTQTPRYLIKTRGQQVTLSCSPISGHRSVSWYQQTPGQGLQFLFEYFSETQRNKGNFPGRFSGRQFSNSRSEMNVSTLELGDSALYLCASSSRLAGSQETQYFGPGTRLLVL.

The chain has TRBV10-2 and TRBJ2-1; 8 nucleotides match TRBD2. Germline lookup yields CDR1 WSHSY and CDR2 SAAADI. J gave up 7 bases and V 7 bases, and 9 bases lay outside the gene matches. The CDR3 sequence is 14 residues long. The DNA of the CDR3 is TGCGCCAGCACTTGGACTAGCAGTGGAAATGAGCAGTTCTTC. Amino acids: CASTWTSSGNEQFF.

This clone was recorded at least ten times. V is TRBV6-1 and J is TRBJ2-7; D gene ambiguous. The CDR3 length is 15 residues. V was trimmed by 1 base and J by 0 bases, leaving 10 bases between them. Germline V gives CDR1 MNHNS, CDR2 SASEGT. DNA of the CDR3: TGTGCCAGCAGTGAAGACGCGTATAGCTCCTACGAGCAGTACTTC. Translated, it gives CASSEDAYSSYEQYF.

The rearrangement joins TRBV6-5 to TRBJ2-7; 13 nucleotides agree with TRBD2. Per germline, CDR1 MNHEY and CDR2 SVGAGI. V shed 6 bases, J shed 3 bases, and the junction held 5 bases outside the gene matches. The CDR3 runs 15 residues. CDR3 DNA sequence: TGTGCCAGCAGGAAAGGGACTAGCGGGATCTACGAGCAGTACTTC. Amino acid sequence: CASRKGTSGIYEQYF.

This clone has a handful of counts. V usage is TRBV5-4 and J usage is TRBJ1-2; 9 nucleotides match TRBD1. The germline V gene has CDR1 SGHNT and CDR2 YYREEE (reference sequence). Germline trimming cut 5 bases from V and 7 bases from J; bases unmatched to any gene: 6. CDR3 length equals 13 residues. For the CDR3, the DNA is TGTGCCAGCAGTGTTACAGGGGGCGGTGGCTACACCTTC. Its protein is CASSVTGGGGYTF.